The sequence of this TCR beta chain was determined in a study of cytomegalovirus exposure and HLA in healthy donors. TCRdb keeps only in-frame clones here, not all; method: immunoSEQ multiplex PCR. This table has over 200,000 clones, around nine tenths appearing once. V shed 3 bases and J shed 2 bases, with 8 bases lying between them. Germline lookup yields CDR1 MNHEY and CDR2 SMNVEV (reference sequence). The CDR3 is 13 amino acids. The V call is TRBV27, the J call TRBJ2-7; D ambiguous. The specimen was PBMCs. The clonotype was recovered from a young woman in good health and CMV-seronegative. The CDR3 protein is CASSFPGAYEQYF. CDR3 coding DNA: TGTGCCAGCAGTTTCCCCGGAGCCTACGAGCAGTACTTC.